What follows are 20 T cell receptor beta chains derived from one specimen sequenced in a study of T-cell memory formation after mild COVID-19. TCRdb redid the calling of the 5' RACE reads with MiXCR, one entry per CDR3 protein. The data show roughly 380,000 distinct CDR3 sequences, with under 30% seen just once and roughly 14% held by the top ten. The sample comprised PBMCs or a T cell subset sorted from them (not recorded which). These receptors came from an adult woman who had mild COVID-19 (a few samples of this study predate the infection). Cell type and time point are not known.

The rearrangement links TRBV3-1 to TRBJ2-2; TRBD1 agrees at 8 bases. This CDR3 is built from 16 residues. V lost 4 bases, J lost 0 bases, and 4 bases stayed unmatched. CDR1 is LGHDT and CDR2 is YNNKEL in the germline V gene (reference sequence). CDR3 sequence: CASSPPGQANTGELFF. CDR3 DNA sequence: TGTGCCAGCAGCCCTCCGGGACAGGCGAACACCGGGGAGCTGTTTTTT.

This clonotype appeared a few times. The rearrangement uses TRBV10-3 and TRBJ2-1; TRBD1 aligns across 10 bases. This CDR3 spans 15 amino acids. Germline-derived CDR1 and CDR2 are ENHRY and SYGVKD. V shed 6 bases, J shed 5 bases, and the junction held 7 bases outside the gene matches. The CDR3 coding sequence is TGTGCCATCAGGGAGGGACAGGGGAACGACAATGAGCAGTTCTTC. Its protein is CAIREGQGNDNEQFF.

This clonotype was counted only a few times. V usage is TRBV5-1 and J usage is TRBJ2-5, with D possibly being TRBD1 (6 bases). This CDR3 contains 14 residues. Germline CDR1 and CDR2: SGHRS and YFSETQ. Trimming took 3 bases from V and 1 from J, leaving 10 bases between them. The CDR3 loop reads CASSYGQTQETQYF. CDR3 nucleotide sequence: TGCGCCAGCAGCTACGGACAGACCCAAGAGACCCAGTACTTC. The variable domain in full, with the rest retrieved from reference TRBV5-1 and TRBJ2-5, is KAGVTQTPRYLIKTRGQQVTLSCSPISGHRSVSWYQQTPGQGLQFLFEYFSETQRNKGNFPGRFSGRQFSNSRSEMNVSTLELGDSALYLCASSYGQTQETQYFGPGTRLLVL.

This sequence joins TRBV25-1 and TRBJ2-7, with no clear D. With 6 bases removed from V and 2 bases from J, the gap between germline ends came to 23 bases. In germline, CDR1 is MGHDK, CDR2 SYGVNS. The CDR3 is 17 residues long. CDR3 bases: TGTGCCAGCAGCTCCGGGCCCCCGGCACCCTTCGCCTACGAGCAGTACTTC. The encoded protein is CASSSGPPAPFAYEQYF.

This clonotype occurred a few times. This rearrangement joins TRBV5-1 to TRBJ1-2, with no clear D. With 4 bases removed from V and 1 base from J, the gap between germline ends came to 8 bases. The germline CDR1 and CDR2 sequences are SGHRS and YFSETQ. The CDR3 spans 13 residues. The CDR3 region is CASSEWGNYGYTF. CDR3 nucleotide sequence: TGCGCCAGCAGCGAATGGGGTAACTATGGCTACACCTTC.

The chain combines TRBV5-1 with TRBJ2-3, with 11 positions matching TRBD2. CDR1 is SGHRS and CDR2 is YFSETQ in the germline V gene. The V gene end was trimmed by 6 bases and the J gene end by 0 bases; junction bases not matched to a gene: 3. CDR3 length equals 15 residues. CDR3: CASKRTSGSTDTQYF. In DNA, the CDR3 is TGCGCCAGCAAGAGGACTAGCGGGAGCACAGATACGCAGTATTTT.

J is TRBJ1-2 and V is TRBV19; D not certain. Trimming left V 5 bases short and J 4 bases short, with 17 bases between. This CDR3 is built from 15 residues. The germline gives CDR1 LNHDA, CDR2 SQIVND (reference sequence). The CDR3 protein is CASSYDRLTVYGYTF. CDR3 sequence (DNA): TGTGCCAGTAGTTATGACCGACTAACAGTCTATGGCTACACCTTC.

This clonotype was detected a few times. The chain links TRBV20-1 to TRBJ1-1; a possible D gene is TRBD1 (5 bases). V shed 6 bases and J shed 3 bases, with 14 bases lying between them. The CDR3 sequence is 13 residues long. Germline V gives CDR1 DFQATT, CDR2 SNEGSKA (reference sequence). In DNA form, the CDR3 reads TGCAGTGCCAGCCCCGGGGGGGACACTGAAGCTTTCTTT. It encodes CSASPGGDTEAFF.

This clonotype came up a few times. The chain links TRBV7-2 to TRBJ2-1; 8 nucleotides agree with TRBD2. This CDR3 region has 13 residues. CDR1 SGHTA and CDR2 FQGNSA come from the germline V gene. J gave up 9 bases and V 7 bases, and 8 bases lay outside the gene matches. Here the CDR3 DNA reads TGTGCCAGCACCGGGGGGGGACATCGTGAGCAGTTCTTC. Its translation: CASTGGGHREQFF. Supplemented by reference TRBV7-2 and TRBJ2-1, the full variable domain reads GAGVSQSPSNKVTEKGKDVELRCDPISGHTALYWYRQSLGQGLEFLIYFQGNSAPDKSGLPSDRFSAERTGGSVSTLTIQRTQQEDSAVYLCASTGGGHREQFFGPGTRLTVL.

In this sample, this clonotype turned up a few times. The chain couples TRBV6-1 to TRBJ1-4, with a tentative D call TRBD1 (5 bases). This CDR3 has 15 residues. The V end lost 5 bases, the J end lost 0 bases, and 10 bases lay between the germline ends. The germline V gene has CDR1 MNHNS and CDR2 SASEGT. The DNA for the CDR3 is TGTGCCAGCAGTTGGACGGACACAACTAATGAAAAACTGTTTTTT. Amino acid sequence: CASSWTDTTNEKLFF.

V is TRBV20-1 and J is TRBJ2-5; either TRBD1 or TRBD2 may supply D (5 bases each). Germline lookup yields CDR1 DFQATT and CDR2 SNEGSKA (reference sequence). Deletions cut 2 bases from V and 1 base from J, with 8 bases between. CDR3 size: 13 residues. CDR3 sequence reads: CSARWDPQETQYF. CDR3 bases: TGCAGTGCTAGATGGGACCCCCAAGAGACCCAGTACTTC.

The J gene is TRBJ1-5, the V gene TRBV6-5; D is possibly TRBD1 (5 bases). Germline CDR1 MNHEY, CDR2 SVGAGI. Trimming took 2 bases from V and 9 from J, leaving 11 bases between them. The CDR3 has 13 amino acids. The CDR3 loop is CASSYDSGWPQHF. CDR3 in DNA: TGTGCCAGCAGTTACGACAGCGGGTGGCCCCAGCATTTT.

The rearrangement links TRBV9 to TRBJ2-7; D tentatively fits TRBD1 or TRBD2 (5 bases each). The germline V and J ends were trimmed by 3 bases and 0 bases, with 16 bases remaining between them. The V gene's germline CDR1 is SGDLS and CDR2 YYNGEE. There are 16 residues in the CDR3. The CDR3 here is CASSASRDGVSYEQYF. The CDR3 DNA is TGTGCCAGCAGCGCCAGTCGGGACGGAGTCTCCTACGAGCAGTACTTC.

This clonotype was counted ten times or more. The chain combines TRBV7-9 with TRBJ2-3, with 11 bases lining up with TRBD2. The CDR3 totals 17 residues. Germline V gene sequence: CDR1 SEHNR, CDR2 FQNEAQ (reference sequence). V shed 4 bases, J shed 3 bases, and the junction held 9 bases outside the gene matches. The CDR3 sequence is CASSWGLAALTTDTQYF. Written as DNA, the CDR3 is TGTGCCAGCAGCTGGGGACTAGCGGCATTAACTACAGATACGCAGTATTTT.

V is TRBV7-9 and J is TRBJ2-1; D is perhaps TRBD2 (5 bases). With 1 base removed from V and 7 bases from J, the gap between germline ends came to 11 bases. CDR1 is SEHNR and CDR2 is FQNEAQ in the germline V gene (reference sequence). CDR3 size: 14 residues. As DNA, the CDR3 is TGTGCCAGCAGCTTAGGGGAGTCCCCAAATGAGCAGTTCTTC. Its translation: CASSLGESPNEQFF. The full variable domain, in which reference TRBV7-9 and TRBJ2-1 provide the parts outside the CDR3, is DTGVSQNPRHKITKRGQNVTFRCDPISEHNRLYWYRQTLGQGPEFLTYFQNEAQLEKSRLLSDRFSAERPKGSFSTLEIQRTEQGDSAMYLCASSLGESPNEQFFGPGTRLTVL.

The chain combines TRBV20-1 with TRBJ1-2; tentative D call: TRBD1 (5 bases). V lost 1 base to trimming and J lost 5 bases, with 17 bases between them. This CDR3 spans 15 amino acids. In germline, CDR1 is DFQATT, CDR2 SNEGSKA (reference sequence). DNA of the CDR3: TGCAGTGCTAGAGGGGTCGGATGGGGACCTTATGGCTACACCTTC. It encodes CSARGVGWGPYGYTF.

CDR3 residues: CSASPAGTYGYTF. The CDR3 DNA is TGCAGTGCTAGCCCCGCCGGGACCTATGGCTACACCTTC. The chain recombines TRBV20-1 with TRBJ1-2; maybe TRBD1 (5 bases). Trimming left V 3 bases short and J 4 bases short, with 12 bases between. Per germline, CDR1 DFQATT and CDR2 SNEGSKA (reference sequence). CDR3 length equals 13 residues.

V usage is TRBV20-1 and J usage is TRBJ1-6, with 10 positions matching TRBD1. Germline CDR1 is DFQATT and CDR2 is SNEGSKA (reference sequence). J was trimmed by 8 bases and V by 7 bases; bases with no gene match: 5. This CDR3 contains 13 residues. The CDR3 nucleotides are TGCAGTGGGGGACAGGGGAGGGATTCACCCCTCCACTTT. It specifies CSGGQGRDSPLHF.

The rearrangement joins TRBV4-1 to TRBJ2-1; D is perhaps TRBD1 (5 bases). The V and J ends lost 2 bases and 12 bases respectively, with 20 bases between them. CDR3 length: 15 amino acids. Germline CDR1 reads MGHRA; CDR2 reads YSYEKL. In DNA form, the CDR3 reads TGCGCCAGCAGCCAATACCCCAGACAAGGGGCTGGGCAGTTCTTC. Protein: CASSQYPRQGAGQFF.

The rearrangement uses TRBV7-9 and TRBJ2-2; D possibly corresponds to TRBD1 (5 bases). The CDR3 runs 14 residues. Germline CDR1 and CDR2: SEHNR and FQNEAQ (reference sequence). Trimming took 2 bases from V and 6 from J, leaving 10 bases between them. The CDR3 here is CASSLLQGSGELFF. DNA of the CDR3: TGTGCCAGCAGCTTATTGCAGGGATCCGGGGAGCTGTTTTTT.